This T cell receptor (beta chain) was sequenced during a study of PD-L1 blockade in urothelial cancer. Background on the study: About 85% of the roughly 30 patients comprised males who had bladder-origin urothelial cancer. Patients had been given 0 to 3 earlier chemotherapy regimens.

In each PCR, synthetic TCR analog templates were spiked in. Assay used: immunoSEQ multiplex PCR; TCRdb lists only in-frame clones, some missing. The repertoire consists of roughly 120,000 clones, with approximately 90% occurring once and the leading ten covering approximately 1.7%. Documented time point: peripheral blood 6 weeks after treatment start. V was trimmed by 10 bases and J by 7 bases, leaving 14 bases between them. The CDR3 covers 13 residues. CDR1 and CDR2 from the germline V gene are MDHEN and SYDVKM. This sample comprised PBMCs, obtained around atezolizumab (anti-PD-L1) treatment. The sequence derives from a man aged 60 to 69 with urothelial cancer. The rearrangement links TRBV28 to TRBJ1-6; a possible D gene is TRBD1 (6 bases). CDR3 coding DNA: TGTGCCACCAAGCGGGGACACAATTCACCCCTCCACTTT. This sequence encodes CATKRGHNSPLHF. Supplemented by reference TRBV28 and TRBJ1-6, the full variable domain reads DVKVTQSSRYLVKRTGEKVFLECVQDMDHENMFWYRQDPGLGLRLIYFSYDVKMKEKGDIPEGYSVSREKKERFSLILESASTNQTSMYLCATKRGHNSPLHFGNGTRLTVT.